This T cell receptor beta chain is from a study of shared clonotypes between healthy human individuals. Profiled with immunoSEQ multiplex PCR; TCRdb holds only in-frame clones, not every one. This sample has hundreds of thousands of clones; around 72% occur once, and the top ten carry 1.8%. In germline, CDR1 is MDHEN, CDR2 SYDVKM. The V end lost 6 bases, the J end lost 3 bases, and 9 bases lay between the germline ends. The CDR3 spans 13 residues. The chain links TRBV28 to TRBJ1-5; D gene unclear. The sequenced material came from memory CD4+ T cells sorted from blood. The subset: CD45RA-negative fraction. The sequence was collected from a woman in her 30s in good health. The CDR3 loop reads CASSLEHNQPQHF. CDR3 in DNA: TGTGCCAGCAGCTTGGAACACAATCAGCCCCAGCATTTT.